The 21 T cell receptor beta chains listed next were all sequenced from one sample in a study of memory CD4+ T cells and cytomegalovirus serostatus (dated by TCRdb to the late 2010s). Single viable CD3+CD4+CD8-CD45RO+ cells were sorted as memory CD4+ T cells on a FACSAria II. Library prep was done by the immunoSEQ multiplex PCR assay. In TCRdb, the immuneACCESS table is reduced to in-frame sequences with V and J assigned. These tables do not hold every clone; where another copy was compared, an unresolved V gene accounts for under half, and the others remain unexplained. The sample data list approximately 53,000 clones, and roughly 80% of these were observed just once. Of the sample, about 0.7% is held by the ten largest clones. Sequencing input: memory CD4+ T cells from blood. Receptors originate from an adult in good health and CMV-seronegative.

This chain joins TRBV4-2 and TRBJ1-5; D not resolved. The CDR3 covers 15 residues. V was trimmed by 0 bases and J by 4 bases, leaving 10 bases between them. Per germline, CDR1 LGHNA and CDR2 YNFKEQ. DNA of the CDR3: TGTGCCAGCAGCCAAGATCCACTCGCAAATCAGCCCCAGCATTTT. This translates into CASSQDPLANQPQHF.

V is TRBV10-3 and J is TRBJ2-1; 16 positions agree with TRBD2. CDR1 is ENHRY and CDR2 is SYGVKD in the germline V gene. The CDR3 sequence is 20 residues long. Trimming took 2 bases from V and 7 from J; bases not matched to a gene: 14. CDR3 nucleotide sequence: TGTGCCATCAGTGAGGTCTTTTCGGGACTAGCGGGAGGGGGTAGGAATGAGCAGTTCTTC. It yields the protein CAISEVFSGLAGGGRNEQFF.

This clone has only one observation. CDR3 bases: TGCAGCGTTACGGACGGCACAGATACGCAGTATTTT. It specifies CSVTDGTDTQYF. The rearrangement uses TRBV29-1 and TRBJ2-3; D uncertain. The CDR3 loop spans 12 amino acids. Per the germline V gene, CDR1 is SQVTM and CDR2 is ANQGSEA. The germline V and J ends were trimmed by 5 bases and 1 base, with 7 bases remaining between them.

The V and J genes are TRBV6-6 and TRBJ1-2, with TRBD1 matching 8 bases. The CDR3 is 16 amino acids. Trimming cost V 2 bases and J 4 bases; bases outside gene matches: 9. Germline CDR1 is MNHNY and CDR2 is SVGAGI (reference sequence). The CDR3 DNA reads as TGTGCCAGCAGTTACGAGACAGGGGTTCGAGGCTATGGCTACACCTTC. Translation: CASSYETGVRGYGYTF.

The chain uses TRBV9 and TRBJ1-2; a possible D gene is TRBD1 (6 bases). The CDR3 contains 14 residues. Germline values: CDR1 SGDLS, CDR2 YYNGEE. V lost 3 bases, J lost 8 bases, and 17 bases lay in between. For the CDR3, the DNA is TGTGCCAGCAGCGGGACAGTCCCTTGGGGAGGCTACACCTTC. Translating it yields CASSGTVPWGGYTF.

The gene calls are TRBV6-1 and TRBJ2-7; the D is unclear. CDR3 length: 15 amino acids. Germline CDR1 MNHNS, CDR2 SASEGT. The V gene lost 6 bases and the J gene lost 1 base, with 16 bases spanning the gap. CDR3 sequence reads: CASSPGRVGSYEQYF. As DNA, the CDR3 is TGTGCCAGCAGCCCCGGTAGAGTGGGGTCCTACGAGCAGTACTTC.

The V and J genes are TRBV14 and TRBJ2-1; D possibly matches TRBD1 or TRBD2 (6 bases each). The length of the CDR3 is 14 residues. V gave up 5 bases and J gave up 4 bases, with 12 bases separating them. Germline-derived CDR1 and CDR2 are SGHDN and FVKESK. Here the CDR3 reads CASSRGDWYNEQFF. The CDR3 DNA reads TGTGCCAGCAGCAGGGGGGACTGGTACAATGAGCAGTTCTTC. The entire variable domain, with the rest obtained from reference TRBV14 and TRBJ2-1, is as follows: EAGVTQFPSHSVIEKGQTVTLRCDPISGHDNLYWYRRVMGKEIKFLLHFVKESKQDESGMPNNRFLAERTGGTYSTLKVQPAELEDSGVYFCASSRGDWYNEQFFGPGTRLTVL.

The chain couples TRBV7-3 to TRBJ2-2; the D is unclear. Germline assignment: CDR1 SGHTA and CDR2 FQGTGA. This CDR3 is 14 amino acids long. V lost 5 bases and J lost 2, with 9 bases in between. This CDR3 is CASSRNPNTGELFF. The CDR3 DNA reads TGTGCCAGCAGCCGAAACCCTAACACCGGGGAGCTGTTTTTT.

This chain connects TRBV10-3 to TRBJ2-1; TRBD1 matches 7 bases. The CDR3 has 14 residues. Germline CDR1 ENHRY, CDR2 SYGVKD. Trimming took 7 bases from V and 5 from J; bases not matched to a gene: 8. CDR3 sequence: CAINNDRVNNEQFF. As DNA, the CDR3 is TGTGCCATCAATAATGACAGGGTCAACAATGAGCAGTTCTTC.

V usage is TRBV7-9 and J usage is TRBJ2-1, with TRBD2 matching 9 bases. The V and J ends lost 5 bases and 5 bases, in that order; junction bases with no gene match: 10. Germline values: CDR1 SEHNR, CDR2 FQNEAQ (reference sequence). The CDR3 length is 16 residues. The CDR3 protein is CASSQAGGPVNNEQFF. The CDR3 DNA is TGTGCCAGCAGCCAAGCGGGAGGCCCGGTTAACAATGAGCAGTTCTTC.

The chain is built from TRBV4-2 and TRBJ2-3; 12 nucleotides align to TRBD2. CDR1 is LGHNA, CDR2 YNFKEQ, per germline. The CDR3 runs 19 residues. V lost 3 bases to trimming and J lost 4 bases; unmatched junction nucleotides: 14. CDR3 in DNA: TGTGCCAGCAGCCACGGGACTAGCGGGTCCTATTGGTTGGCAGATACGCAGTATTTT. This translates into CASSHGTSGSYWLADTQYF.

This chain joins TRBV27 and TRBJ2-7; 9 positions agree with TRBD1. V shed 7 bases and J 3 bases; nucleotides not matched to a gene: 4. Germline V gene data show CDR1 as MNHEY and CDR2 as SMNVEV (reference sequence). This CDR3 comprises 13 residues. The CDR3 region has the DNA TGTGCCAGCAAACAGGGGGCGTACTACGAGCAGTACTTC. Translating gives CASKQGAYYEQYF.

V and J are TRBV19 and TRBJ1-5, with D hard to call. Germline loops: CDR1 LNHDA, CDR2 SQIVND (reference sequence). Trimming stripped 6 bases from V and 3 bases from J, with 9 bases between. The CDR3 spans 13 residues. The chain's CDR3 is CASSQTPNQPQHF. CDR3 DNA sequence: TGTGCCAGTAGCCAGACCCCCAATCAGCCCCAGCATTTT. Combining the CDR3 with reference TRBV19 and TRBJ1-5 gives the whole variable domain DGGITQSPKYLFRKEGQNVTLSCEQNLNHDAMYWYRQDPGQGLRLIYYSQIVNDFQKGDIAEGYSVSREKKESFPLTVTSAQKNPTAFYLCASSQTPNQPQHFGDGTRLSIL.

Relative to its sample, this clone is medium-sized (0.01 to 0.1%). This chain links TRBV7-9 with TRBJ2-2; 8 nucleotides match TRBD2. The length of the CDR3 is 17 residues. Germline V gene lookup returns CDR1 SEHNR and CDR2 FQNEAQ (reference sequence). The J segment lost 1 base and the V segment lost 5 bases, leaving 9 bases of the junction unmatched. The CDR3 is CASSPKRGGRNTGELFF. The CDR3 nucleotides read TGTGCCAGCAGCCCCAAACGGGGGGGCAGGAACACCGGGGAGCTGTTTTTT. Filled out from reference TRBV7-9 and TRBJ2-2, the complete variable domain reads DTGVSQNPRHKITKRGQNVTFRCDPISEHNRLYWYRQTLGQGPEFLTYFQNEAQLEKSRLLSDRFSAERPKGSFSTLEIQRTEQGDSAMYLCASSPKRGGRNTGELFFGEGSRLTVL.

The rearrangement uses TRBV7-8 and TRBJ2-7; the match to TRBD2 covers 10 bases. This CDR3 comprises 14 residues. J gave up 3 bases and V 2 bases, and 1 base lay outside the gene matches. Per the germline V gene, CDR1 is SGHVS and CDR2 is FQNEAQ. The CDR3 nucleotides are TGTGCCAGCAGCTTATCTAGCGGGAGCTACGAGCAGTACTTC. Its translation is CASSLSSGSYEQYF.

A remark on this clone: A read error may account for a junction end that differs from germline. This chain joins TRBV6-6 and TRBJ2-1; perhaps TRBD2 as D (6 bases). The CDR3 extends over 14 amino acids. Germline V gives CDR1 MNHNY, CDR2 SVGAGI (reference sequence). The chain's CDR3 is CASSSWDSFNEQFF. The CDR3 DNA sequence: TGTGCCAGCAGTTCCTGGGACTCCTTCAATGAGCAGTTCTTC.

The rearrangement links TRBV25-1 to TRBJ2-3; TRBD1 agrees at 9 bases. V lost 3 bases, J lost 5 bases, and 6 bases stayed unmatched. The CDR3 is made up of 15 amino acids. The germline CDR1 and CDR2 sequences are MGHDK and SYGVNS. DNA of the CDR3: TGTGCCAGCAGTGACTACAGGGGGCGTGTAGATACGCAGTATTTT. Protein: CASSDYRGRVDTQYF.

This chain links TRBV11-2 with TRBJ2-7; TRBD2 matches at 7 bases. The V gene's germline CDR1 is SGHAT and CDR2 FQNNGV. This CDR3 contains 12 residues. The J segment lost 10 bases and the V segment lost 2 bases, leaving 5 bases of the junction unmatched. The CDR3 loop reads CASSLTSESQYF. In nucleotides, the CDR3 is TGTGCCAGCAGCTTAACTAGCGAGTCCCAGTACTTC.

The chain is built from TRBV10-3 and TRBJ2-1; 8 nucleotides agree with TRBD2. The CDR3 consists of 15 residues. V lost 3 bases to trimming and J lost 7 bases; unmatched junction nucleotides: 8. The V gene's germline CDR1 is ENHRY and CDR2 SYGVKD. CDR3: CAISDRSGKQNEQFF. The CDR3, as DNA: TGTGCCATCAGTGACCGTAGCGGGAAGCAGAATGAGCAGTTCTTC.

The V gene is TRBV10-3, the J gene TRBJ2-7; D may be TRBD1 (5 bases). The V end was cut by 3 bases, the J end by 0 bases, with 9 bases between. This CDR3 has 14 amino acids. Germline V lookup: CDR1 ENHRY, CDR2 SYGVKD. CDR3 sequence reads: CAISEGRASYEQYF. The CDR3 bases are TGTGCCATCAGTGAAGGCAGGGCCTCCTACGAGCAGTACTTC.

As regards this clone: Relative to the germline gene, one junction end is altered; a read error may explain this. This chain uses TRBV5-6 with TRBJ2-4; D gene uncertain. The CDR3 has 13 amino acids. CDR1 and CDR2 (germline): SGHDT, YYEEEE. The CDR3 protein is CASSLILSGKYFF. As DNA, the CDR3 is TGTGCCAGCAGCCTGATTTTGTCAGGAAAATATTTCTTC.